This T cell receptor beta chain emerged from a study of beta chain features in type 1 diabetes. Across the whole study: Healthy donors and patients showed comparable age, gender and cell yields.

The entirety of the isolated RNA underwent reverse transcription, so expressed TCRB transcripts were sequenced. Here immunoSEQ multiplex PCR was the method, and the copy in TCRdb shows in-frame clones only, minus some. The table shows 150,000 to 190,000 clones, with around 10% occurring only once. Germline CDR1 is MDHEN and CDR2 is SYDVKM. The germline V and J ends were trimmed by 9 bases and 7 bases, with 16 bases remaining between them. The CDR3 extends over 13 amino acids. This clone was seen at least ten times. V and J are TRBV28 and TRBJ2-1, with D possibly being TRBD1 (5 bases). The specimen was central memory CD4+ T cells from blood. The sequence was collected from a man aged 18 to 30 in good health. The CDR3 sequence: CASLLMDKNEQFF. The CDR3 nucleotides are TGTGCCAGTTTGCTTATGGACAAGAATGAGCAGTTCTTC.